This is a list of T cell receptor beta chains from one sample in a study of blood T cells in healthy people across ages. TCRdb re-called the 5' RACE reads through MiXCR, storing one row per CDR3 protein. The data show roughly 700,000 distinct CDR3 sequences, with around 48% seen just once and approximately 32% held by the top ten. Sample: blood. These receptors all stem from a woman in her sixties in good health. Each CDR3 is given with its conserved first and last residue. The order of the fields is J gene, V gene, clone size, D gene, CDR3 protein, CDR3 DNA. A D gene is named only where the DNA matches it firmly. The size entry is marked missing in some rows and otherwise reads once, few, many or a size class.

J gene: TRBJ1-2
V gene: TRBV4-3
clone size: -
D gene: -
CDR3 protein: CASSQEDPSLNYGYTF
CDR3 DNA: TGCGCCAGCAGCCAAGAGGATCCCTCATTGAACTATGGCTACACCTTC

J gene: TRBJ2-5
V gene: TRBV20-1
clone size: -
D gene: -
CDR3 protein: CSASGAGQETQYF
CDR3 DNA: TGCAGTGCTAGTGGAGCAGGCCAAGAGACCCAGTACTTC

J gene: TRBJ2-7
V gene: TRBV20-1
clone size: -
D gene: -
CDR3 protein: CSAPEDTSYEQYF
CDR3 DNA: TGCAGTGCTCCCGAGGACACCTCCTACGAGCAGTACTTC

J gene: TRBJ2-1
V gene: TRBV6-5
clone size: -
D gene: -
CDR3 protein: CASVRGAVGGEQFF
CDR3 DNA: TGTGCCAGCGTTAGGGGCGCGGTTGGGGGTGAGCAGTTCTTC

J gene: TRBJ2-4
V gene: TRBV15
clone size: -
D gene: -
CDR3 protein: CATSRGSENIQYF
CDR3 DNA: TGTGCCACCAGCAGAGGGAGCGAAAACATTCAGTACTTC

J gene: TRBJ1-6
V gene: TRBV2
clone size: -
D gene: -
CDR3 protein: CASSNQGSINSPLHF
CDR3 DNA: TGTGCCAGCAGTAATCAGGGGTCTATTAATTCACCCCTCCACTTT

J gene: TRBJ2-5
V gene: TRBV7-2
clone size: -
D gene: -
CDR3 protein: CASSLQTLGVETQYF
CDR3 DNA: TGTGCCAGCAGCTTACAGACCCTGGGGGTGGAGACCCAGTACTTC

J gene: TRBJ2-1
V gene: TRBV7-3
clone size: -
D gene: TRBD2
CDR3 protein: CASSLTSEPYNEQFF
CDR3 DNA: TGTGCCAGCAGCCTGACTAGCGAGCCTTACAATGAGCAGTTCTTC

J gene: TRBJ1-2
V gene: TRBV12-3/TRBV12-4
clone size: -
D gene: TRBD1
CDR3 protein: CASSLKGARGYTF
CDR3 DNA: TGTGCCAGCAGTTTAAAGGGGGCTCGGGGCTACACCTTC

J gene: TRBJ2-7
V gene: TRBV20-1
clone size: -
D gene: TRBD2
CDR3 protein: CSASAGGLYEQYF
CDR3 DNA: TGCAGTGCTAGTGCGGGAGGCCTCTACGAGCAGTACTTC

J gene: TRBJ1-2
V gene: TRBV29-1
clone size: once
D gene: TRBD1
CDR3 protein: CSVRRGQTYGHTF
CDR3 DNA: TGCAGCGTCCGCAGGGGGCAGACCTATGGCCACACCTTC

J gene: TRBJ2-1
V gene: TRBV7-2
clone size: -
D gene: -
CDR3 protein: CASSLDRSLGGTYNEQFF
CDR3 DNA: TGTGCCAGCAGCTTAGACCGGTCTTTGGGCGGGACCTACAATGAGCAGTTCTTC

J gene: TRBJ2-7
V gene: TRBV20-1
clone size: -
D gene: -
CDR3 protein: CSARARRDLSYEQYF
CDR3 DNA: TGCAGTGCTAGGGCTCGGCGGGATCTCTCCTACGAGCAGTACTTC

J gene: TRBJ1-6
V gene: TRBV4-1
clone size: few
D gene: -
CDR3 protein: CASSPRQASWDSPLHF
CDR3 DNA: TGCGCCAGCAGCCCCCGACAGGCTAGTTGGGATTCACCCCTCCACTTT

J gene: TRBJ2-6
V gene: TRBV20-1
clone size: few
D gene: -
CDR3 protein: CSALSVSGANVLTF
CDR3 DNA: TGCAGTGCTCTCTCGGTCTCTGGGGCCAACGTCCTGACTTTC

J gene: TRBJ2-1
V gene: TRBV5-5
clone size: -
D gene: TRBD2
CDR3 protein: CASSLYWGGNEQFF
CDR3 DNA: TGTGCCAGCAGCTTGTATTGGGGGGGGAATGAGCAGTTCTTC

J gene: TRBJ2-3
V gene: TRBV7-2
clone size: -
D gene: TRBD2
CDR3 protein: CASSFMGLHTDTQYF
CDR3 DNA: TGTGCCAGCAGCTTTATGGGACTACACACAGATACGCAGTATTTT

J gene: TRBJ2-2
V gene: TRBV7-7
clone size: -
D gene: -
CDR3 protein: CASSPRENTGELFF
CDR3 DNA: TGTGCCAGCAGCCCCAGGGAAAACACCGGGGAGCTGTTTTTT

J gene: TRBJ1-2
V gene: TRBV15
clone size: -
D gene: -
CDR3 protein: CATSRDIVRWDGYTF
CDR3 DNA: TGTGCCACCAGCAGAGATATTGTCAGGTGGGATGGCTACACCTTC

J gene: TRBJ2-7
V gene: TRBV20-1
clone size: -
D gene: -
CDR3 protein: CSAREQGNPYEQYF
CDR3 DNA: TGCAGTGCTAGAGAACAGGGAAATCCCTACGAGCAGTACTTC

J gene: TRBJ2-7
V gene: TRBV7-9
clone size: few
D gene: -
CDR3 protein: CASLHQGRLSEQYF
CDR3 DNA: TGTGCCAGCTTACACCAGGGGAGGTTGAGTGAGCAGTACTTC

J gene: TRBJ1-2
V gene: TRBV28
clone size: -
D gene: -
CDR3 protein: CASRDIGRKLYGYTF
CDR3 DNA: TGTGCCAGCAGGGACATCGGACGGAAGTTATATGGCTACACCTTC

J gene: TRBJ2-5
V gene: TRBV27
clone size: -
D gene: TRBD1
CDR3 protein: CASKRTGVETQYF
CDR3 DNA: TGTGCCAGCAAGCGGACAGGGGTGGAGACCCAGTACTTC

J gene: TRBJ2-7
V gene: TRBV5-1
clone size: -
D gene: -
CDR3 protein: CASSKGLQSYEQYF
CDR3 DNA: TGCGCCAGCAGCAAGGGACTCCAAAGCTACGAGCAGTACTTC

J gene: TRBJ2-1
V gene: TRBV30
clone size: -
D gene: -
CDR3 protein: CAWSRDSLQEQFF
CDR3 DNA: TGTGCCTGGAGTAGGGACTCTCTCCAGGAGCAGTTCTTC

J gene: TRBJ1-4
V gene: TRBV6-2/TRBV6-3
clone size: -
D gene: -
CDR3 protein: CASSYGRATNEKLFF
CDR3 DNA: TGTGCCAGCAGTTACGGACGAGCAACTAATGAAAAACTGTTTTTT

J gene: TRBJ2-2
V gene: TRBV24-1
clone size: -
D gene: -
CDR3 protein: CATSDPTNLTGELFF
CDR3 DNA: TGTGCCACCAGTGACCCGACTAATCTCACCGGGGAGCTGTTTTTT

J gene: TRBJ2-1
V gene: TRBV21-1
clone size: -
D gene: -
CDR3 protein: CASSKPPGTADEQFF
CDR3 DNA: TGTGCCAGCAGCAAACCCCCCGGGACCGCGGATGAGCAGTTCTTC

J gene: TRBJ2-5
V gene: TRBV9
clone size: -
D gene: -
CDR3 protein: CASSVGASDQETQYF
CDR3 DNA: TGTGCCAGCAGCGTAGGCGCTAGCGACCAAGAGACCCAGTACTTC

J gene: TRBJ2-1
V gene: TRBV9
clone size: -
D gene: TRBD2
CDR3 protein: CASSVHLLGLAGEDEQFF
CDR3 DNA: TGTGCCAGCAGCGTACACCTGTTAGGACTAGCGGGAGAAGATGAGCAGTTCTTC

J gene: TRBJ2-5
V gene: TRBV7-2
clone size: -
D gene: -
CDR3 protein: CASSSSLETQYF
CDR3 DNA: TGTGCCAGCAGCTCCTCTTTAGAGACCCAGTACTTC

J gene: TRBJ2-5
V gene: TRBV4-3
clone size: -
D gene: TRBD2
CDR3 protein: CASSQDHQRPSGDNEQYF
CDR3 DNA: TGCGCCAGCAGCCAAGATCACCAGAGGCCTAGCGGTGACAATGAGCAGTACTTC

J gene: TRBJ1-4
V gene: TRBV7-2
clone size: few
D gene: -
CDR3 protein: CASSLDSQHNEKLFF
CDR3 DNA: TGTGCCAGCAGCTTAGACAGCCAGCATAATGAAAAACTGTTTTTT

J gene: TRBJ2-7
V gene: TRBV20-1
clone size: few
D gene: -
CDR3 protein: CSASGWAGLNNEQYF
CDR3 DNA: TGCAGTGCTAGTGGCTGGGCGGGCCTCAATAACGAGCAGTACTTC

J gene: TRBJ1-1
V gene: TRBV20-1
clone size: -
D gene: TRBD1
CDR3 protein: CSARGDREMQAFF
CDR3 DNA: TGCAGTGCTAGGGGGGACAGGGAAATGCAGGCTTTCTTT

J gene: TRBJ2-2
V gene: TRBV2
clone size: once
D gene: TRBD2
CDR3 protein: CASRGGRSNTGELFF
CDR3 DNA: TGTGCCAGCAGGGGCGGGAGGTCGAACACCGGGGAGCTGTTTTTT

J gene: TRBJ2-5
V gene: TRBV20-1
clone size: -
D gene: TRBD2
CDR3 protein: CSGSSGLAKETQYF
CDR3 DNA: TGCAGTGGTTCCTCGGGACTAGCAAAAGAGACCCAGTACTTC

J gene: TRBJ1-1
V gene: TRBV3-1
clone size: -
D gene: -
CDR3 protein: CASSQPGPGTEAFF
CDR3 DNA: TGTGCCAGCAGCCAACCAGGGCCGGGGACTGAAGCTTTCTTT

J gene: TRBJ2-3
V gene: TRBV2
clone size: few
D gene: -
CDR3 protein: CASLQGLGSAQYF
CDR3 DNA: TGTGCCAGTTTACAGGGTTTGGGATCCGCGCAGTATTTT

J gene: TRBJ2-5
V gene: TRBV6-5
clone size: many
D gene: TRBD2
CDR3 protein: CASSCPEGREGCQTQYF
CDR3 DNA: TGTGCCAGCAGTTGTCCCGAGGGGCGGGAGGGCTGTCAGACCCAGTACTTC

J gene: TRBJ2-4
V gene: TRBV27
clone size: -
D gene: -
CDR3 protein: CASSGTPLAFAKNIQYF
CDR3 DNA: TGTGCCAGCAGTGGCACCCCACTTGCTTTCGCCAAAAACATTCAGTACTTC

J gene: TRBJ2-5
V gene: TRBV30
clone size: once
D gene: TRBD1
CDR3 protein: CAWSFGQGARETQYF
CDR3 DNA: TGTGCCTGGAGTTTCGGACAGGGCGCGAGGGAGACCCAGTACTTC

J gene: TRBJ2-7
V gene: TRBV15
clone size: few
D gene: TRBD1
CDR3 protein: CATSSLGQGEYEQYF
CDR3 DNA: TGTGCCACCAGCAGTCTGGGACAGGGGGAGTACGAGCAGTACTTC

J gene: TRBJ1-2
V gene: TRBV28
clone size: -
D gene: -
CDR3 protein: CASKGHRVVGYTF
CDR3 DNA: TGTGCCAGCAAAGGTCACAGGGTTGTCGGCTACACCTTC

J gene: TRBJ2-5
V gene: TRBV7-7
clone size: few
D gene: -
CDR3 protein: CASSFNGQETQYF
CDR3 DNA: TGTGCCAGCAGCTTTAACGGCCAAGAGACCCAGTACTTC

J gene: TRBJ2-2
V gene: TRBV10-3
clone size: -
D gene: -
CDR3 protein: CAISGSDTGELFF
CDR3 DNA: TGTGCCATCAGTGGGAGCGACACCGGGGAGCTGTTTTTT

J gene: TRBJ2-7
V gene: TRBV7-2
clone size: many
D gene: -
CDR3 protein: CASSLVYEQYF
CDR3 DNA: TGTGCCAGCAGCTTAGTCTACGAGCAGTACTTC

J gene: TRBJ2-1
V gene: TRBV24-1
clone size: -
D gene: TRBD1
CDR3 protein: CATNDPSQGPRNGDNEQFF
CDR3 DNA: TGTGCCACCAATGATCCATCACAGGGGCCGCGAAATGGGGACAATGAGCAGTTCTTC

J gene: TRBJ1-5
V gene: TRBV6-6
clone size: -
D gene: -
CDR3 protein: CASTPSNRAGNQPQHF
CDR3 DNA: TGTGCCAGCACCCCAAGTAACAGGGCTGGCAATCAGCCCCAGCATTTT

J gene: TRBJ2-1
V gene: TRBV7-2
clone size: -
D gene: -
CDR3 protein: CASSLGREACNEQFF
CDR3 DNA: TGTGCCAGCAGTCTCGGCCGCGAAGCCTGCAATGAGCAGTTCTTC

J gene: TRBJ2-1
V gene: TRBV7-3
clone size: many
D gene: -
CDR3 protein: CASSLGPGSYNEQFF
CDR3 DNA: TGTGCCAGCAGCTTAGGTCCCGGGTCCTACAATGAGCAGTTCTTC

J gene: TRBJ1-1
V gene: TRBV7-6
clone size: -
D gene: -
CDR3 protein: CASSLVGFSDTEAFF
CDR3 DNA: TGTGCCAGCAGCTTAGTCGGGTTTAGCGACACTGAAGCTTTCTTT